This entry describes one T cell receptor beta chain. Sequenced by immunoSEQ multiplex PCR; TCRdb stores in-frame clones only, minus some. This sample yields about 69,000 clones, of which roughly 90% are seen a single time; roughly 0.27% belongs to the top ten. The V end was cut by 3 bases, the J end by 5 bases, with 13 bases between. This CDR3 has 14 residues. In germline, CDR1 is SNHLY, CDR2 FYNNEI. This entry is derived from a study of OX40 agonist ivuxolimab in advanced cancers. This TCR came from an adult with an advanced solid tumor such as melanoma, head and neck, liver or kidney cancer. This chain uses TRBV2 with TRBJ1-1; D not certain. Source: CD4+ or CD8+ T cells sorted from blood, taken in a trial of the OX40 agonist ivuxolimab. The CDR3: CASSEWEGSTEAFF. The CDR3 nucleotides read TGTGCCAGCAGTGAGTGGGAGGGATCGACTGAAGCTTTCTTT.